Listed below are T cell receptor beta chains from one sample, sequenced in a study of shared clonotypes between healthy human individuals. Profiled with immunoSEQ multiplex PCR; TCRdb holds only in-frame clones, not every one. The table includes about 680,000 clones, approximately 73% detected once. Sample: memory CD4+ T cells sorted from blood. All receptors derive from a woman in her twenties or thirties in good health. Both conserved end residues are part of each CDR3. The D gene is left open where the match is weak. Expanded clones are given a class, and other clones once, few, many or no size at all.

D: TRBD2; J: TRBJ2-5; V: TRBV14; size: .; DNA: TGTGCCAGCAGCCAGGGACTAGCGGGACTAGAGACCCAGTACTTC; CDR3: CASSQGLAGLETQYF
D: .; J: TRBJ1-5; V: TRBV5-4; size: .; DNA: TGTGCCAGCAGCTTGGGGGGGGCTCGCAATCAGCCCCAGCATTTT; CDR3: CASSLGGARNQPQHF
D: .; J: TRBJ2-7; V: TRBV6-5; size: few; DNA: TGTGCCAGCACCCCTGGCAGGGTGATCCACGAGCAGTACTTC; CDR3: CASTPGRVIHEQYF
D: .; J: TRBJ1-1; V: TRBV4-2; size: few; DNA: TGTGCCAGCAGCCAAGAAGTTGGGGCAGCAATGAACACTGAAGCTTTCTTT; CDR3: CASSQEVGAAMNTEAFF
D: .; J: TRBJ2-5; V: TRBV29-1; size: few; DNA: TGCAGCGTTGGAACGGTGTACCAAGAGACCCAGTACTTC; CDR3: CSVGTVYQETQYF
D: TRBD1; J: TRBJ2-3; V: TRBV7-9; size: many; DNA: TGTGCCAGCAGCCCCCGACAGGGTCTGATAACAGATACGCAGTATTTT; CDR3: CASSPRQGLITDTQYF
D: .; J: TRBJ2-3; V: TRBV25-1; size: .; DNA: TGTGCCAGCAGCAATAGGCGCGACCTCACAGATACGCAGTATTTT; CDR3: CASSNRRDLTDTQYF
D: .; J: TRBJ2-4; V: TRBV5-1; size: .; DNA: TGCGCCAGCAGCTTATCAGGGGACCAAAACATTCAGTACTTC; CDR3: CASSLSGDQNIQYF
D: TRBD2; J: TRBJ2-2; V: TRBV7-9; size: once; DNA: TGTGCCAGCAGCCCGGGACTAGCGGCTATCACCGGGGAGCTGTTTTTT; CDR3: CASSPGLAAITGELFF
D: TRBD1; J: TRBJ1-2; V: TRBV6-5; size: .; DNA: TGTGCCAGCAGTTACTCAAGGACAGGGTCTGGCTACACCTTC; CDR3: CASSYSRTGSGYTF
D: .; J: TRBJ1-2; V: TRBV7-9; size: .; DNA: TGTGCCAGCAGCTTCGCTGCAGATGGCTACACCTTC; CDR3: CASSFAADGYTF
D: .; J: TRBJ2-2; V: TRBV5-1; size: .; DNA: TGCGCCAGCAGGGAAGCCGGGGAGCTGTTTTTT; CDR3: CASREAGELFF
D: .; J: TRBJ1-1; V: TRBV30; size: .; DNA: TGTGCCTGGAATCTGGTAAGGAGCACTGAAGCTTTCTTT; CDR3: CAWNLVRSTEAFF
D: .; J: TRBJ1-3; V: TRBV27; size: .; DNA: TGTGCCAGCAGGGCTCGGGGGGTAGGAAACACCATATATTTT; CDR3: CASRARGVGNTIYF
D: TRBD1; J: TRBJ1-1; V: TRBV4-1; size: .; DNA: TGCGCCAGCAGCCAAGGTCCCGGGACAGGGGGGACTGAAGCTTTCTTT; CDR3: CASSQGPGTGGTEAFF
D: .; J: TRBJ1-2; V: TRBV9; size: .; DNA: TGTGCCAGCAGCGTAGGGCATCAGACACTGAGTTATGGCTACACCTTC; CDR3: CASSVGHQTLSYGYTF
D: TRBD2; J: TRBJ2-3; V: TRBV28; size: .; DNA: TGTGCCAGCAGTTTAGTGGCTAGCGGGAGGGCAGATACGCAGTATTTT; CDR3: CASSLVASGRADTQYF